This T cell receptor (beta chain) was observed in a study of identifying expanded T cells in peripheral blood. The CDR3 covers 13 residues. The V end was cut by 7 bases, the J end by 2 bases, with 14 bases between. Looked up from germline, CDR1 is SQVTM and CDR2 is ANQGSEA. Worth noting for this clone: The antigen remains unidentified.

Study-level points and caveats: Roughly 1.2 clones differed between technical replicates, versus around 15 and 18 over time.

Sequencing was performed with immunoSEQ multiplex PCR; in TCRdb, only in-frame clones are kept and a portion is missing. Found here are tens of thousands of clones, about 91% of them singletons; the top ten hold over 3%. The chain combines TRBV29-1 with TRBJ1-2; D gene uncertain. The sequence was collected from a person between 18 and 70 years old in good health. The sample consisted of blood. CDR3 nucleotides: TGCAGCGCCACCCCAGTAGGAAACTATGGCTACACCTTC. Its translation: CSATPVGNYGYTF. Looking up the rest from reference TRBV29-1 and TRBJ1-2 gives the full variable domain: SAVISQKPSRDICQRGTSLTIQCQVDSQVTMMFWYRQQPGQSLTLIATANQGSEATYESGFVIDKFPISRPNLTFSTLTVSNMSPEDSSIYLCSATPVGNYGYTFGSGTRLTVV.